This entry lists 10 T cell receptor beta chains sequenced from one sample in a study of CD8 T cell repertoires and HIV-1 epitope variants. Clones were read by immunoSEQ multiplex PCR, and TCRdb kept only the in-frame ones, dropping some. The sample has approximately 5,000 clones; 60% to 80% are singletons. Their cognate antigens are unknown. Material for sequencing was cultured CD8+ T cells derived from PBMCs. These receptors all come from a male donor with HIV.

The rearrangement uses TRBV6-5 and TRBJ2-7; D gene unclear. Trimming left V 4 bases short and J 1 base short, with 8 bases between. Looked up from germline, CDR1 is MNHEY and CDR2 is SVGAGI. The CDR3 runs to 13 residues. The CDR3 region has the DNA TGTGCCAGCAGTTTTGGCAGTTCCTACGAGCAGTACTTC. Protein product: CASSFGSSYEQYF.

The V gene is TRBV27, the J gene TRBJ2-5; D unresolved. V dropped 0 bases and J dropped 4 bases, with 6 bases sitting between them. Germline assignment: CDR1 MNHEY and CDR2 SMNVEV (reference sequence). CDR3 size: 13 residues. Written as DNA, the CDR3 is TGTGCCAGCAGTTTATCGTCCTCAGAGACCCAGTACTTC. Translated: CASSLSSSETQYF.

The chain has TRBV28 and TRBJ1-5, with D possibly being TRBD1 (6 bases). V lost 5 bases and J 5 bases, leaving 19 bases between the germline ends. CDR3 size: 16 residues. Germline CDR1 reads MDHEN; CDR2 reads SYDVKM. The CDR3 sequence is CASSLPGGAGDQPQHF. In DNA, the CDR3 is TGTGCCAGCAGTCTGCCGGGGGGCGCGGGGGATCAGCCCCAGCATTTT.

The chain combines TRBV5-1 with TRBJ2-7; 8 bases map to TRBD1. Trimming took 5 bases from V and 6 from J; bases not matched to a gene: 13. From germline, CDR1 is SGHRS and CDR2 YFSETQ. CDR3 length: 15 amino acids. CDR3 nucleotide sequence: TGCGCCAGCAGGCTCCGGCCAGGGGGCCCGGGCGAGCAGTACTTC. It encodes CASRLRPGGPGEQYF.

This clone was picked up a small number of times. The rearrangement links TRBV5-6 to TRBJ1-2; 9 nucleotides line up with TRBD1. Germline loops: CDR1 SGHDT, CDR2 YYEEEE. The V gene end was trimmed by 2 bases and the J gene end by 1 base; junction bases not matched to a gene: 9. This CDR3 has 17 amino acids. The CDR3 here is CASSFSGQGSHNYGYTF. CDR3 DNA: TGTGCCAGCAGCTTTAGCGGACAGGGGTCCCATAACTATGGCTACACCTTC.

This chain uses TRBV6-1 with TRBJ2-7, with D maybe TRBD1 (6 bases). Germline assignment: CDR1 MNHNS and CDR2 SASEGT. The V gene lost 4 bases and the J gene lost 2 bases, with 9 bases spanning the gap. CDR3 length equals 13 residues. The CDR3 DNA sequence: TGTGCCAGCAGTGCAAGGGGGACCTACGAGCAGTACTTC. Residues: CASSARGTYEQYF.

The chain combines TRBV5-1 with TRBJ2-7; 10 positions match TRBD1. Losses at the gene ends were 1 base for V and 3 bases for J; bases not matched to a gene: 16. Germline V lookup: CDR1 SGHRS, CDR2 YFSETQ. This CDR3 has 19 amino acids. The CDR3 here is CASSLRGQGITLGDYEQYF. The CDR3 DNA reads as TGCGCCAGCAGCTTGAGGGGACAGGGGATAACCTTAGGTGACTACGAGCAGTACTTC.

This clone occurred once. One end of the junction varies from germline; a read error may be responsible. Additional DNA sequences in this sample encode the identical CDR3. The chain carries TRBV7-9 and TRBJ1-1; 9 bases fit TRBD1. The CDR3 is 12 residues long. Germline V lookup: CDR1 SEHNR, CDR2 FQNEAQ (reference sequence). The CDR3 DNA is TGTGCCAGCCGACAGGGGGACACCGAAGCTTTCTTT. Amino acid sequence: CASRQGDTEAFF.

CDR3 sequence reads: CASSLEGYGYTF. In DNA, the CDR3 is TGCGCCAGCAGCTTGGAAGGCTATGGCTACACCTTC. This chain uses TRBV5-1 with TRBJ1-2; D unclear. The CDR3 extends over 12 amino acids. Germline V gene sequence: CDR1 SGHRS, CDR2 YFSETQ. The V end lost 0 bases, the J end lost 4 bases, and 4 bases lay between the germline ends.

This clone turned up a few times. The chain employs TRBV28 and TRBJ2-2; D is undetermined. This CDR3 comprises 12 residues. Trimming took 6 bases from V and 6 from J, leaving 8 bases between them. CDR1 MDHEN and CDR2 SYDVKM come from the germline V gene. CDR3 protein: CASSSSSGELFF. Here the CDR3 DNA reads TGTGCCAGCAGCTCCTCTTCCGGGGAGCTGTTTTTT.